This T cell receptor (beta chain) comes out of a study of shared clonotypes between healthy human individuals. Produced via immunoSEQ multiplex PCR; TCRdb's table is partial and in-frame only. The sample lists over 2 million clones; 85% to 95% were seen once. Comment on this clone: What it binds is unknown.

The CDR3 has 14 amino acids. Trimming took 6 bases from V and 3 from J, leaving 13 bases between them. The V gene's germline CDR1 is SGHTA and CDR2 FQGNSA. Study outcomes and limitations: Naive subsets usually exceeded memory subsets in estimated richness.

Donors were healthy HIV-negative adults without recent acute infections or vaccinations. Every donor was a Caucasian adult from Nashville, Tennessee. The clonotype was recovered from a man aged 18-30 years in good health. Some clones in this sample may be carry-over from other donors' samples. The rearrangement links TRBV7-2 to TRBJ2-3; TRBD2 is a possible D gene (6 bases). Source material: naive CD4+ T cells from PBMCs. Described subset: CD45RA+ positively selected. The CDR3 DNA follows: TGTGCCAGCAGGCCGGGAGCGACGACAGATACGCAGTATTTT. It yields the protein CASRPGATTDTQYF.